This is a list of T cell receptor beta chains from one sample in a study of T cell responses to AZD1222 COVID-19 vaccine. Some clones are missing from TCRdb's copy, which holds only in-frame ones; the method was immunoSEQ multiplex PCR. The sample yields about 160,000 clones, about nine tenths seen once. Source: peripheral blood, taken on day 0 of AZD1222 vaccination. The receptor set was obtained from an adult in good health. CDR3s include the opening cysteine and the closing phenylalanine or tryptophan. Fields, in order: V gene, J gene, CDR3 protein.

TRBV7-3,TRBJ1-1,CASSLQMNTEAFF
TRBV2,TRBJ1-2,CASSEGSGENYGYTF
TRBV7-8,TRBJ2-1,CASNEQGASYNEQFF
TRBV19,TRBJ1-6,CASSIRQAVGNSPLHF
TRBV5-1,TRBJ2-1,CASSLNGGPYNEQFF
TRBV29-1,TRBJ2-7,CSVSPGQNPYEQYF
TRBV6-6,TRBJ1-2,CASKRLGGTNYGYTF
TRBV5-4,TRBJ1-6,CASSPRNEDYNSPLHF
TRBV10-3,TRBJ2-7,CAITRDRGYEQYF
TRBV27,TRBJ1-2,CASSPIRGDPGGYGYTF
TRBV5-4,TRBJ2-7,CASSEPGQGVSYEQYF
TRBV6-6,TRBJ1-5,CASSLGQGVYQPQHF
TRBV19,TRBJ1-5,CASGVGQHPGQPQHF
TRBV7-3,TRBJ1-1,CASRGTNTEAFF
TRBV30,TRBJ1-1,CAWDRGGDTEAFF
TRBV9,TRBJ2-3,CASSVVGQAVDTQYF
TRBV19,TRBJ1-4,CASNDRANEKLFF
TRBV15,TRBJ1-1,CATSRMTGYTEAFF
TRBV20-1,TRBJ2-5,CSARAVEGSYF
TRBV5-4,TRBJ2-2,CASSLAQGSTGELFF
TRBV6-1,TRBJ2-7,CASSEWGRREQYF
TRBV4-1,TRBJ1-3,CASSQGTGAPSGNTIYF
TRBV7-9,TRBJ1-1,CASSFSDRENTEAFF
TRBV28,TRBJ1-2,CASSLAQGATYGYTF
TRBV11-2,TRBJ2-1,CASSLFRGNEQFF
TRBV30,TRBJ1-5,CAWSLGRGGPQHF
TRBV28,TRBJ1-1,CASIPAAGDDTEAFF
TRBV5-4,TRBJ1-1,CASSFGPTMNTEAFF
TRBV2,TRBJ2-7,CASSVTSGDSSYEQYF
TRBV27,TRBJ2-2,CASSLIYASGRLNTGELFF
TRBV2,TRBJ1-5,CASSEGRGNQPQHF
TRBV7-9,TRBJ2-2,CASSLRSGVAGELFF
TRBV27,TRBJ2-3,CASSLFSPPKNTDTQYF
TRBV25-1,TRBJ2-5,CASSEFAGVQETQYF
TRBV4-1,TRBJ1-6,CASSQERQGTSPLHF
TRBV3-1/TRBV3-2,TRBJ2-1,CASSQGLAGGLWDEQFF
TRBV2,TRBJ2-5,CASRSPELQETQYF
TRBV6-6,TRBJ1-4,CASSRLGTGDEKLFF
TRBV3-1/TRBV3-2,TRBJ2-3,CASSPRLAGGTDTQYF
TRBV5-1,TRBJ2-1,CASSGVPGLAGDEQFF
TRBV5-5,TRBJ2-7,CASSSGHGTVFYEQYF
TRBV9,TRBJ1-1,CASSVGGTVDTEAFF